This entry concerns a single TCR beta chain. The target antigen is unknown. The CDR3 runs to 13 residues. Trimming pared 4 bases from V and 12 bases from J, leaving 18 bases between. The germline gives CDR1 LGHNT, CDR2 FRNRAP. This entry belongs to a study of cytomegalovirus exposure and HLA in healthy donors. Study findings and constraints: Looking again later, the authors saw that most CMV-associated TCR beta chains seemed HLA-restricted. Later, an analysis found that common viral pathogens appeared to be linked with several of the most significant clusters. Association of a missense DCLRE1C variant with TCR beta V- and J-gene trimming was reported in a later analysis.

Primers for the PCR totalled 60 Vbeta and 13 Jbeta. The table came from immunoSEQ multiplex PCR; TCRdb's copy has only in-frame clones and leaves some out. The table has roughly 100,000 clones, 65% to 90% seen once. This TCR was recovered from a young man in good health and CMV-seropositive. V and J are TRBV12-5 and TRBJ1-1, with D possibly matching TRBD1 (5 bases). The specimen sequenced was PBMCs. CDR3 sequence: CASGSGGTSGPFF. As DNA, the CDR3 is TGTGCTAGTGGTTCAGGAGGGACGTCGGGGCCTTTCTTT.